Given below is one TCR beta chain in context. Its antigen remains unknown. The data are from a study of shared clonotypes between healthy human individuals. The method was immunoSEQ multiplex PCR; TCRdb's version includes in-frame clones alone and lacks a portion of them. The sample includes 2 million to 2.5 million clones, more than 80% of them seen just once. The study, taken as a whole, reports: Compared with clonotypes that all four donors shared, non-shared clonotypes had lower generation probabilities.

The CD4+ fraction was divided into a CD45RA+ naive subset and a CD45RA-negative memory subset. V lost 6 bases, J lost 5 bases, and 9 bases stayed unmatched. From germline, CDR1 is MDHEN and CDR2 SYDVKM. This CDR3 spans 14 amino acids. The sequence was obtained from a man between 18 and 29 years old in good health. Some clones in this sample may be carry-over from other donors' samples. The genes are TRBV28 and TRBJ1-2, with TRBD1 matching over 7 bases. Sequencing input: naive CD4+ T cells from PBMCs. As for subset: CD45RA+ positively selected. CDR3 loop: CASRYGTEGYGYTF. The CDR3, as DNA: TGTGCCAGCAGGTACGGGACAGAGGGATATGGCTACACCTTC.